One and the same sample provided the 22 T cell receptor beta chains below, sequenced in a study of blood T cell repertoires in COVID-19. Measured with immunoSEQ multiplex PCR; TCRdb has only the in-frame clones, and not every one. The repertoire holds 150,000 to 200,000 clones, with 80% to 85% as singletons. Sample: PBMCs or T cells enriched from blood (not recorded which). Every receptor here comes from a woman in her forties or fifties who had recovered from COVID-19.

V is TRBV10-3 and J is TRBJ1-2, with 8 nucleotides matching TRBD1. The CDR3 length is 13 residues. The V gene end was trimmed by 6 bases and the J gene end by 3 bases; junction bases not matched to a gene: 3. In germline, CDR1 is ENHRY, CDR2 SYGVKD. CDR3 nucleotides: TGTGCCATCAGCCAGACAGGGGACTATGGCTACACCTTC. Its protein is CAISQTGDYGYTF.

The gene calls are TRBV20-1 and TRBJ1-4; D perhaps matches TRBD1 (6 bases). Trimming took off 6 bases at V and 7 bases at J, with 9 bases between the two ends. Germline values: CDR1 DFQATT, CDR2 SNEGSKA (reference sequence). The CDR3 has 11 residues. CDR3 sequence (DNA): TGCAGTGCAAAACAGGGTGAAAAACTGTTTTTT. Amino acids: CSAKQGEKLFF.

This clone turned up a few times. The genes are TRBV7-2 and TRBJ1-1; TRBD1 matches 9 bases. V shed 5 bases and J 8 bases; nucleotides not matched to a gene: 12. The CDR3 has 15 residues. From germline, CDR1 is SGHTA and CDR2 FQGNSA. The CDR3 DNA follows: TGTGCCAGCAGCCAGGGGGTGACAGGGGGAGACGAAGCTTTCTTT. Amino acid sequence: CASSQGVTGGDEAFF. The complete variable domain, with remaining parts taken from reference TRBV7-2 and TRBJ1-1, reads GAGVSQSPSNKVTEKGKDVELRCDPISGHTALYWYRQSLGQGLEFLIYFQGNSAPDKSGLPSDRFSAERTGGSVSTLTIQRTQQEDSAVYLCASSQGVTGGDEAFFGQGTRLTVV.

Written as DNA, the CDR3 is TGTGCCACGAGGGGGCAAGCTGAAGCTTTCTTT. This codes for CATRGQAEAFF. V gene TRBV7-9 combines with J gene TRBJ1-1; 7 nucleotides line up with TRBD1. The CDR3 spans 11 residues. The V and J ends lost 10 bases and 6 bases, in that order; junction bases with no gene match: 5. In germline, CDR1 is SEHNR, CDR2 FQNEAQ (reference sequence).

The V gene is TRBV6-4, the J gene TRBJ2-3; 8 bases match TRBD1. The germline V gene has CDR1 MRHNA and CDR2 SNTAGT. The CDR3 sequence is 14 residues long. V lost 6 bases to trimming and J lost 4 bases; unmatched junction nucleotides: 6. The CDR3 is CASSPGQGSDTQYF. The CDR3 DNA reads TGTGCCAGCAGCCCCGGACAGGGCTCAGATACGCAGTATTTT.

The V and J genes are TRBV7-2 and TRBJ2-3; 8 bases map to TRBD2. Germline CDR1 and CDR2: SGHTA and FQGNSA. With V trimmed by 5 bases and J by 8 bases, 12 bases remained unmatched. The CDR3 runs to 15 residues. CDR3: CASSPPVAGYGTQYF. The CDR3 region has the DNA TGTGCCAGCAGCCCGCCGGTAGCGGGATACGGTACGCAGTATTTT. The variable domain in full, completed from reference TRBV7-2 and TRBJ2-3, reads GAGVSQSPSNKVTEKGKDVELRCDPISGHTALYWYRQSLGQGLEFLIYFQGNSAPDKSGLPSDRFSAERTGGSVSTLTIQRTQQEDSAVYLCASSPPVAGYGTQYFGPGTRLTVL.

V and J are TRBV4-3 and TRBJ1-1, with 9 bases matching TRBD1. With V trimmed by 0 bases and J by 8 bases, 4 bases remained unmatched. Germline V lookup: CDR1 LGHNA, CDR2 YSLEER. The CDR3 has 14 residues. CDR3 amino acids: CASSQDYGTGEAFF. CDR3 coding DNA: TGCGCCAGCAGCCAAGATTACGGGACAGGGGAAGCTTTCTTT.

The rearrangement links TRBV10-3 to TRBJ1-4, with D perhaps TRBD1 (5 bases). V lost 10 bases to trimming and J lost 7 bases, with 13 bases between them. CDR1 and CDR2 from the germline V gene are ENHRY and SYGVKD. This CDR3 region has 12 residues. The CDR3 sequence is CATSGGIEKLFF. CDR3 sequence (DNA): TGTGCCACCAGCGGGGGGATTGAAAAACTGTTTTTT.

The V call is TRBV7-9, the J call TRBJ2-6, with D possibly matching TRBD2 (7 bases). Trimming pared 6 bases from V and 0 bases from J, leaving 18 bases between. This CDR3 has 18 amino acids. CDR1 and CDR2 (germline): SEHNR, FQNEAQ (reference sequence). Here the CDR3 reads CASRPPGGLSSGANVLTF. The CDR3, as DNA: TGTGCCAGCAGACCCCCGGGGGGCCTGAGCTCTGGGGCCAACGTCCTGACTTTC.

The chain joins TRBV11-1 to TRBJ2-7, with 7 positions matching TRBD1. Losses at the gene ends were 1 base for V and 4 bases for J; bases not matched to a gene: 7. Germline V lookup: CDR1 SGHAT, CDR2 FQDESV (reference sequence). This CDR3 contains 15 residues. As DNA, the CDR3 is TGTGCCAGCAGCTTAGAGAAGGGGGCAAATTACGAGCAGTACTTC. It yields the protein CASSLEKGANYEQYF.

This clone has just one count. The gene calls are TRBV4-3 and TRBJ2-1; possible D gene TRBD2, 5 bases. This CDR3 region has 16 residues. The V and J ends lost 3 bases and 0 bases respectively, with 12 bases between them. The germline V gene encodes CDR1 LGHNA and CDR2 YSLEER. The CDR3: CASSQRPEGSYNEQFF. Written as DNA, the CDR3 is TGCGCCAGCAGCCAGCGGCCAGAGGGCTCCTACAATGAGCAGTTCTTC.

CDR3 amino acids: CASSLNRGPNEKLFF. The CDR3 region has the DNA TGTGCCAGCAGCTTAAACAGGGGTCCTAATGAAAAACTGTTTTTT. The chain couples TRBV7-2 to TRBJ1-4; 7 bases map to TRBD1. The V and J ends lost 2 bases and 3 bases, in that order; junction bases with no gene match: 3. The germline gives CDR1 SGHTA, CDR2 FQGNSA. The CDR3 contains 15 residues.

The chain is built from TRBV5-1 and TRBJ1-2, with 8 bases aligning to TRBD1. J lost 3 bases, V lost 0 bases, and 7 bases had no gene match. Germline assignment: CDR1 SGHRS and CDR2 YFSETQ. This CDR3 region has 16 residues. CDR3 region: CASSLAGQEKDYGYTF. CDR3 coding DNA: TGCGCCAGCAGCTTGGCGGGACAGGAGAAAGACTATGGCTACACCTTC.

The CDR3 protein is CASSPGTSGGTYNEQFF. In DNA, the CDR3 is TGTGCCAGCAGCCCCGGGACTAGCGGGGGGACGTACAATGAGCAGTTCTTC. The V gene is TRBV9, the J gene TRBJ2-1; 15 bases match TRBD2. V lost 4 bases to trimming and J lost 4 bases; unmatched junction nucleotides: 6. The CDR3 is made up of 17 amino acids. Germline V gives CDR1 SGDLS, CDR2 YYNGEE.

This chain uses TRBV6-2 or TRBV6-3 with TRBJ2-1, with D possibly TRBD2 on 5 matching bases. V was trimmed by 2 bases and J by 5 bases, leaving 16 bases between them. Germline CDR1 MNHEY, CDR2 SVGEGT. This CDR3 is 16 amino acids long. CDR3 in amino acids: CASSYPPGIGDNEQFF. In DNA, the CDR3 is TGTGCCAGCAGTTACCCACCAGGTATCGGGGACAATGAGCAGTTCTTC.

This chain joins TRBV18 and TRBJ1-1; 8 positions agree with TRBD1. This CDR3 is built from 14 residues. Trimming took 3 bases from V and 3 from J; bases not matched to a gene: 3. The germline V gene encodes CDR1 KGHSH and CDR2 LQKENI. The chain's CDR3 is CASSPGQGHTEAFF. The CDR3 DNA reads TGTGCCAGCTCACCCGGACAGGGCCACACTGAAGCTTTCTTT. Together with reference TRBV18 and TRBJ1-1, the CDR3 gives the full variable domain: NAGVMQNPRHLVRRRGQEARLRCSPMKGHSHVYWYRQLPEEGLKFMVYLQKENIIDESGMPKERFSAEFPKEGPSILRIQQVVRGDSAAYFCASSPGQGHTEAFFGQGTRLTVV.

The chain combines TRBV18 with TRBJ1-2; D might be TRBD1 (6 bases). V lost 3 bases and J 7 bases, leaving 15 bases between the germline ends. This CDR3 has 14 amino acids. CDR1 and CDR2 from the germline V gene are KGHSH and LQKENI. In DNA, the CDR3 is TGTGCCAGCTCACCCAGACAGGAAAGTAGTGGCTACACCTTC. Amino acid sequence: CASSPRQESSGYTF. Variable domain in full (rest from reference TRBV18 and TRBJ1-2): NAGVMQNPRHLVRRRGQEARLRCSPMKGHSHVYWYRQLPEEGLKFMVYLQKENIIDESGMPKERFSAEFPKEGPSILRIQQVVRGDSAAYFCASSPRQESSGYTFGSGTRLTVV.

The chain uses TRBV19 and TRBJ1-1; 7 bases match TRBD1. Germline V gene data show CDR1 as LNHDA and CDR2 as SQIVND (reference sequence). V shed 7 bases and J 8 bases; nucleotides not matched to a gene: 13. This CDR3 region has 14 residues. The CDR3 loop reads CASTMTGLIREAFF. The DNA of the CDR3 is TGTGCCAGTACCATGACAGGGCTCATCAGAGAAGCTTTCTTT. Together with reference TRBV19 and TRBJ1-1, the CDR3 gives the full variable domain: DGGITQSPKYLFRKEGQNVTLSCEQNLNHDAMYWYRQDPGQGLRLIYYSQIVNDFQKGDIAEGYSVSREKKESFPLTVTSAQKNPTAFYLCASTMTGLIREAFFGQGTRLTVV.

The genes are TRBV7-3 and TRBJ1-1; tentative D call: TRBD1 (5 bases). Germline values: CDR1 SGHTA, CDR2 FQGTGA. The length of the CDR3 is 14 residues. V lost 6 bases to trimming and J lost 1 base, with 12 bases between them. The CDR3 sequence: CASRARVGNTEAFF. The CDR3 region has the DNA TGTGCCAGCAGGGCCAGGGTTGGGAACACTGAAGCTTTCTTT.

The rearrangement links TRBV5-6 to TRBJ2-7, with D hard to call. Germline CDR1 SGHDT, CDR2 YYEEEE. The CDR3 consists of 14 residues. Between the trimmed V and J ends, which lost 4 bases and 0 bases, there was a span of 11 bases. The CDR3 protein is CASSALTFSYEQYF. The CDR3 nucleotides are TGTGCCAGCAGCGCACTTACCTTCTCCTACGAGCAGTACTTC. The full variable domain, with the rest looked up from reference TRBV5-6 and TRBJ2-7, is DAGVTQSPTHLIKTRGQQVTLRCSPKSGHDTVSWYQQALGQGPQFIFQYYEEEERQRGNFPDRFSGHQFPNYSSELNVNALLLGDSALYLCASSALTFSYEQYFGPGTRLTVT.

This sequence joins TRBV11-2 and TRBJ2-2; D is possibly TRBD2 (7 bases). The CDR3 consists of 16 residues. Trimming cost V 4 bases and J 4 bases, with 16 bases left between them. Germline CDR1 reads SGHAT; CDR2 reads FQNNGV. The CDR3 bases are TGTGCCAGCAGCTCGGGGGGCAGACAGTTCACCGGGGAGCTGTTTTTT. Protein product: CASSSGGRQFTGELFF.

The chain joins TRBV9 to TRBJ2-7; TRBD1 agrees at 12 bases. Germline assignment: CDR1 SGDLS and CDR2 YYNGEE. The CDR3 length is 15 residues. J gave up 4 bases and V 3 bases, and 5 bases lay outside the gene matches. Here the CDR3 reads CASSGGTGGLYEQYF. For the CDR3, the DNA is TGTGCCAGCAGCGGGGGGACAGGGGGCTTGTACGAGCAGTACTTC.